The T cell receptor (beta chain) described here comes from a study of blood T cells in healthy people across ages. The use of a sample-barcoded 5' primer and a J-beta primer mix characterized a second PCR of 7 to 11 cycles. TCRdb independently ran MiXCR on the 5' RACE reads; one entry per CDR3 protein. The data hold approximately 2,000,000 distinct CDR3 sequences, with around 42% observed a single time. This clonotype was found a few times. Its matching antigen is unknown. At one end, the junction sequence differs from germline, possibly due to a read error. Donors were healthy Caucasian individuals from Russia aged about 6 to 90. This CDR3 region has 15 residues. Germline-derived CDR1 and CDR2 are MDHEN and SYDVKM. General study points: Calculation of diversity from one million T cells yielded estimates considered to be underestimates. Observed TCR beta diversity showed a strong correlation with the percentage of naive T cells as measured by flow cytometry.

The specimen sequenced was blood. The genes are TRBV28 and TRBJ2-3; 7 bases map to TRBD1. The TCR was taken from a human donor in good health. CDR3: CAGRSTGANTDTQYF. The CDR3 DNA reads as TGTGCCGGCAGGTCCACAGGGGCCAACACAGATACGCAGTATTTT.